This note documents a single TCR beta chain sequence. These data belong to a study of blood T cell repertoires in COVID-19. About the research overall: The origin of the acute and convalescent COVID-19 samples was the United States, Italy and Spain.

Using immunoSEQ multiplex PCR, the repertoire was profiled, and TCRdb retains in-frame clones only, with some absent. The sample carries 250,000 to 400,000 clones, 70% to 90% recorded once. V lost 1 base and J lost 8, with 11 bases in between. The CDR3 extends over 13 amino acids. Germline-derived CDR1 and CDR2 are SGHTA and FQGNSA. Source material: peripheral blood. The chain carries TRBV7-2 and TRBJ1-2; D is unresolved. The source is a woman in her twenties or thirties with COVID-19, enrolled during active disease. The DNA of the CDR3 is TGTGCCAGCAGCTTAGATGAGGGTGTCGGCTACACCTTC. Protein product: CASSLDEGVGYTF.